The clone carrying this TCR beta chain was seen at least ten times. Its antigen is not identified. These data belong to a study of CD8+CD57+ T cells in acquired aplastic anemia. All sequencing subjects had displayed CD8+CD57+ cell expansion on flow cytometry. Each patient carried a diagnosis of severe acquired aplastic anemia. There was no therapy given to any patient before the blood sampling took place. According to the study, genomic DNA was the template for TCR beta VDJ and CDR3 profiling. TCRdb re-called the reads through MiXCR, storing one row per CDR3 protein. The repertoire holds 95,000 to 150,000 distinct CDR3 sequences, with 55% to 60% as singletons. General study results and limits: About 30 CD8+ CDR3 sequences occurred in both the patients and the controls.

The CDR3 is made up of 13 amino acids. The germline gives CDR1 MNHNS, CDR2 SASEGT. V shed 3 bases and J shed 6 bases, with 12 bases lying between them. The sequence came from a human donor with aplastic anemia. The genes are TRBV6-1 and TRBJ2-7, with D perhaps matching TRBD1 (5 bases). The specimen sequenced was sorted CD4+, CD8+, or CD8+CD57+ T cells (not recorded which) from PBMCs. Here the CDR3 reads CASSDSDSSEQYF. CDR3 DNA sequence: TGTGCCAGCAGTGACAGTGACAGTTCCGAGCAGTACTTC.